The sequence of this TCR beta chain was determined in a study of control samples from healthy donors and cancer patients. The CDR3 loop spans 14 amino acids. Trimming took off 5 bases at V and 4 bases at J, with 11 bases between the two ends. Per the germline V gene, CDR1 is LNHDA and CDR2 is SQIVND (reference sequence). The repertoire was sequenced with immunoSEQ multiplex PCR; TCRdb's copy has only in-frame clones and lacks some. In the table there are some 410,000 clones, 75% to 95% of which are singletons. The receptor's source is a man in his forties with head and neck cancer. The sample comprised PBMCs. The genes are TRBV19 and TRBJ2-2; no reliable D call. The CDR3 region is CASSSDEVTGELFF. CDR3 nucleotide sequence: TGTGCCAGTAGTTCCGATGAGGTCACCGGGGAGCTGTTTTTT.